A selection of T cell receptor beta chains follows, all from one sample in a study of blood T cell repertoires in COVID-19. Using immunoSEQ multiplex PCR, the repertoire was profiled, and TCRdb retains in-frame clones only, with some absent. The data show over 200,000 clones, about nine tenths seen once. The sample consisted of peripheral blood. The receptor set was obtained from a man older than 75 with acute or convalescent COVID-19. Both conserved end residues are part of each CDR3. Each record gives: clone size, V gene, D gene, J gene, CDR3 protein, CDR3 DNA. A D gene is named only where the DNA matches it firmly. Size values are once, few and many counts, or a class for expanded clones, and some rows have none.

size: NA; V: TRBV19; D: NA; J: TRBJ1-5; CDR3: CASSAAGWWQPQHF; DNA: TGTGCCAGTAGTGCGGCAGGGTGGTGGCAGCCCCAGCATTTT
size: NA; V: TRBV5-4; D: TRBD2; J: TRBJ2-1; CDR3: CASSLGLAVKDEQFF; DNA: TGTGCCAGCAGCTTGGGGCTAGCGGTGAAGGATGAGCAGTTCTTC
size: once; V: TRBV4-1; D: TRBD2; J: TRBJ2-5; CDR3: CASSQGGPLAGRQETQYF; DNA: TGCGCCAGCAGCCAAGGTGGCCCACTAGCGGGTCGTCAAGAGACCCAGTACTTC
size: once; V: TRBV29-1; D: NA; J: TRBJ2-1; CDR3: CSVEDSGGWTLEQFF; DNA: TGCAGCGTTGAAGATTCTGGGGGGTGGACCTTGGAGCAGTTCTTC
size: NA; V: TRBV7-9; D: NA; J: TRBJ2-1; CDR3: CASSRGSGSEQFF; DNA: TGTGCCAGCAGCCGAGGGTCCGGGAGCGAGCAGTTCTTC
size: NA; V: TRBV27; D: TRBD1; J: TRBJ1-5; CDR3: CASRAAGTSGTGGPFF; DNA: TGTGCCAGCAGAGCCGCCGGGACCTCAGGGACAGGCGGACCTTTTTTT
size: NA; V: TRBV6-6; D: NA; J: TRBJ1-2; CDR3: CASSYTSGIGYGYTF; DNA: TGTGCCAGCAGTTACACGTCGGGGATCGGGTATGGCTACACCTTC
size: NA; V: TRBV11-2; D: NA; J: TRBJ2-3; CDR3: CASSSGSGESTDTQYF; DNA: TGTGCCAGCAGCTCCGGCTCGGGGGAGAGCACAGATACGCAGTATTTT
size: once; V: TRBV2; D: NA; J: TRBJ1-1; CDR3: CASSSWDINTEAFF; DNA: TGTGCCAGCAGCAGCTGGGACATAAACACTGAAGCTTTCTTT
size: NA; V: TRBV7-3; D: TRBD2; J: TRBJ2-1; CDR3: CASCSLAGDEQFF; DNA: TGTGCCAGCTGTTCCCTAGCGGGAGATGAGCAGTTCTTC
size: NA; V: TRBV6-1; D: NA; J: TRBJ1-6; CDR3: CASSYNARDSPLHF; DNA: TGTGCCAGCAGTTATAACGCGAGGGATTCACCCCTCCACTTT
size: NA; V: TRBV14; D: TRBD2; J: TRBJ2-3; CDR3: CASSQGLAGATSTDTQYF; DNA: TGTGCCAGCAGCCAAGGACTAGCGGGAGCCACAAGCACAGATACGCAGTATTTT
size: NA; V: TRBV29-1; D: TRBD1; J: TRBJ2-5; CDR3: CSSGGQGGETQYF; DNA: TGCAGCTCCGGGGGACAGGGGGGAGAGACCCAGTACTTC
size: NA; V: TRBV6-5; D: NA; J: TRBJ1-2; CDR3: CASSYGQGGYTF; DNA: TGTGCCAGCAGTTACGGGCAGGGTGGCTACACCTTC
size: NA; V: TRBV7-2; D: TRBD1; J: TRBJ1-2; CDR3: CASSLGAQGAGYTF; DNA: TGTGCCAGCAGCTTAGGCGCACAGGGGGCTGGCTACACCTTC
size: NA; V: TRBV9; D: NA; J: TRBJ1-4; CDR3: CASSALVEYATNEKLFF; DNA: TGTGCCAGCAGCGCCCTAGTCGAGTATGCAACTAATGAAAAACTGTTTTTT
size: NA; V: TRBV29-1; D: TRBD1; J: TRBJ2-1; CDR3: CSVEGQASYNEQFF; DNA: TGCAGCGTTGAGGGACAGGCCTCCTACAATGAGCAGTTCTTC
size: NA; V: TRBV3-1/TRBV3-2; D: TRBD2; J: TRBJ2-2; CDR3: CASSLGLAMNTGELFF; DNA: TGTGCCAGCAGCCTAGGACTAGCGATGAACACCGGGGAGCTGTTTTTT
size: once; V: TRBV19; D: TRBD1; J: TRBJ2-7; CDR3: CASSLGTVGYEQYF; DNA: TGTGCCAGTAGTTTGGGGACAGTGGGCTACGAGCAGTACTTC
size: few; V: TRBV7-9; D: TRBD1; J: TRBJ2-1; CDR3: CASSSRPRTGGDEQFF; DNA: TGTGCCAGCAGCTCCCGGCCCCGGACAGGGGGTGATGAGCAGTTCTTC
size: NA; V: TRBV5-1; D: TRBD2; J: TRBJ2-1; CDR3: CASSLVVAGMNNEQFF; DNA: TGCGCCAGCAGCTTGGTGGTAGCGGGAATGAATAATGAGCAGTTCTTC
size: NA; V: TRBV7-9; D: NA; J: TRBJ2-7; CDR3: CASPDGEVEQYF; DNA: TGTGCCAGCCCGGACGGGGAAGTCGAGCAGTACTTC
size: NA; V: TRBV6-1; D: NA; J: TRBJ1-6; CDR3: CASSEIRGSHYNSPLHF; DNA: TGTGCCAGCAGTGAAATTCGCGGCAGCCACTATAATTCACCCCTCCACTTT
size: NA; V: TRBV4-1; D: NA; J: TRBJ2-5; CDR3: CASSQDPSGSRLGGTQYF; DNA: TGCGCCAGCAGCCAAGATCCCTCCGGGAGTCGGTTGGGAGGGACCCAGTACTTC
size: NA; V: TRBV9; D: NA; J: TRBJ1-6; CDR3: CASSVAGGNSPLHF; DNA: TGTGCCAGCAGCGTAGCGGGGGGGAATTCACCCCTCCACTTT
size: NA; V: TRBV7-6; D: TRBD1; J: TRBJ2-2; CDR3: CASSSADRGMAGELFF; DNA: TGTGCCAGCAGCTCCGCGGACAGGGGCATGGCCGGGGAGCTGTTTTTT
size: once; V: TRBV11-3; D: TRBD1; J: TRBJ1-1; CDR3: CASTRGRTNTEAFF; DNA: TGTGCCAGCACCAGGGGGAGGACGAACACTGAAGCTTTCTTT
size: NA; V: TRBV12-3/TRBV12-4; D: TRBD1; J: TRBJ1-2; CDR3: CASSYDRVRRYTF; DNA: TGTGCCAGCTCCTATGACAGGGTACGGCGCTACACCTTC
size: NA; V: TRBV4-3; D: NA; J: TRBJ1-6; CDR3: CASSQDGAGRNSPLHF; DNA: TGCGCCAGCAGCCAAGACGGGGCAGGGAGGAATTCACCCCTCCACTTT
size: once; V: TRBV28; D: TRBD2; J: TRBJ2-7; CDR3: CASSRSGLTYEQYF; DNA: TGTGCCAGCAGTCGTAGCGGGCTTACCTACGAGCAGTACTTC
size: NA; V: TRBV10-3; D: NA; J: TRBJ1-1; CDR3: CATESGLGTEAFF; DNA: TGTGCCACCGAAAGCGGACTGGGGACTGAAGCTTTCTTT
size: NA; V: TRBV3-1/TRBV3-2; D: NA; J: TRBJ2-2; CDR3: CASTQRTANTGELFF; DNA: TGTGCCAGCACTCAGAGGACAGCGAACACCGGGGAGCTGTTTTTT
size: NA; V: TRBV4-3; D: TRBD2; J: TRBJ2-3; CDR3: CASSQEYAGGPGQYF; DNA: TGCGCCAGCAGCCAAGAGTATGCGGGAGGGCCGGGGCAGTATTTT
size: NA; V: TRBV19; D: TRBD2; J: TRBJ2-3; CDR3: CASRSGRGGDTQYF; DNA: TGTGCCAGTAGGAGCGGGAGAGGTGGAGATACGCAGTATTTT
size: NA; V: TRBV10-3; D: NA; J: TRBJ1-1; CDR3: CAITRTANTEAFF; DNA: TGTGCCATCACCAGGACAGCAAACACTGAAGCTTTCTTT
size: NA; V: TRBV3-1/TRBV3-2; D: TRBD2; J: TRBJ2-7; CDR3: CASSQASGGSERQYF; DNA: TGTGCCAGCAGCCAGGCTAGCGGGGGCTCTGAGAGGCAGTACTTC
size: NA; V: TRBV29-1; D: TRBD1; J: TRBJ1-1; CDR3: CSVAATGYDTEAFF; DNA: TGCAGCGTTGCCGCGACAGGGTATGACACTGAAGCTTTCTTT
size: NA; V: TRBV28; D: NA; J: TRBJ2-1; CDR3: CASSYAGSSYNEQFF; DNA: TGTGCCAGCAGTTATGCTGGGAGCTCCTACAATGAGCAGTTCTTC
size: NA; V: TRBV18; D: TRBD1; J: TRBJ2-7; CDR3: CASSRGQSSYEQYF; DNA: TGTGCCAGCTCACGGGGACAGAGCTCCTACGAGCAGTACTTC
size: NA; V: TRBV7-3; D: TRBD2; J: TRBJ2-1; CDR3: CASSSPGLAGRGSYNEQFF; DNA: TGTGCCAGCAGCTCCCCGGGACTAGCGGGCCGGGGGTCCTACAATGAGCAGTTCTTC
size: NA; V: TRBV28; D: NA; J: TRBJ2-1; CDR3: CASSPRQGWLDEQFF; DNA: TGTGCCAGCAGCCCAAGGCAGGGGTGGTTAGATGAGCAGTTCTTC
size: once; V: TRBV7-2; D: NA; J: TRBJ1-6; CDR3: CASSLQATNNSPLHF; DNA: TGTGCCAGCAGCTTACAGGCGACAAATAATTCACCCCTCCACTTT
size: NA; V: TRBV27; D: NA; J: TRBJ1-6; CDR3: CASSQTGTAVSPLHF; DNA: TGTGCCAGCAGCCAGACCGGGACTGCGGTTTCACCCCTCCACTTT
size: NA; V: TRBV11-3; D: NA; J: TRBJ2-5; CDR3: CASSLETGTRETQYF; DNA: TGTGCCAGCAGCTTAGAGACAGGTACCCGAGAGACCCAGTACTTC
size: NA; V: TRBV7-9; D: TRBD1; J: TRBJ2-3; CDR3: CASIAPGQGGPDTQYF; DNA: TGTGCCAGCATCGCCCCGGGACAGGGGGGCCCAGATACGCAGTATTTT
size: NA; V: TRBV28; D: TRBD1; J: TRBJ1-4; CDR3: CASSLYGQGAGEKLFF; DNA: TGTGCCAGCAGTTTATACGGACAGGGGGCTGGGGAAAAACTGTTTTTT
size: NA; V: TRBV28; D: TRBD1; J: TRBJ2-1; CDR3: CASRKGDSQYNEQFF; DNA: TGTGCCAGCCGGAAAGGGGACAGCCAATACAATGAGCAGTTCTTC
size: NA; V: TRBV9; D: NA; J: TRBJ2-7; CDR3: CASSVDGTRSYEQYF; DNA: TGTGCCAGCAGCGTAGATGGGACACGCTCCTACGAGCAGTACTTC
size: NA; V: TRBV18; D: TRBD1; J: TRBJ1-2; CDR3: CASSPDRVNPFGYTF; DNA: TGTGCCAGCTCACCGGACAGGGTGAACCCTTTTGGCTACACCTTC
size: NA; V: TRBV7-3; D: TRBD2; J: TRBJ2-5; CDR3: CASSSWGLAGTETQYF; DNA: TGTGCCAGCAGCTCCTGGGGACTAGCGGGAACAGAGACCCAGTACTTC
size: few; V: TRBV19; D: NA; J: TRBJ1-5; CDR3: CASSRQVGQPQHF; DNA: TGTGCCAGTAGTAGACAGGTAGGGCAGCCCCAGCATTTT
size: NA; V: TRBV19; D: TRBD1; J: TRBJ2-5; CDR3: CASSTLQGSETQYF; DNA: TGTGCCAGTAGTACCCTACAGGGGTCGGAGACCCAGTACTTC